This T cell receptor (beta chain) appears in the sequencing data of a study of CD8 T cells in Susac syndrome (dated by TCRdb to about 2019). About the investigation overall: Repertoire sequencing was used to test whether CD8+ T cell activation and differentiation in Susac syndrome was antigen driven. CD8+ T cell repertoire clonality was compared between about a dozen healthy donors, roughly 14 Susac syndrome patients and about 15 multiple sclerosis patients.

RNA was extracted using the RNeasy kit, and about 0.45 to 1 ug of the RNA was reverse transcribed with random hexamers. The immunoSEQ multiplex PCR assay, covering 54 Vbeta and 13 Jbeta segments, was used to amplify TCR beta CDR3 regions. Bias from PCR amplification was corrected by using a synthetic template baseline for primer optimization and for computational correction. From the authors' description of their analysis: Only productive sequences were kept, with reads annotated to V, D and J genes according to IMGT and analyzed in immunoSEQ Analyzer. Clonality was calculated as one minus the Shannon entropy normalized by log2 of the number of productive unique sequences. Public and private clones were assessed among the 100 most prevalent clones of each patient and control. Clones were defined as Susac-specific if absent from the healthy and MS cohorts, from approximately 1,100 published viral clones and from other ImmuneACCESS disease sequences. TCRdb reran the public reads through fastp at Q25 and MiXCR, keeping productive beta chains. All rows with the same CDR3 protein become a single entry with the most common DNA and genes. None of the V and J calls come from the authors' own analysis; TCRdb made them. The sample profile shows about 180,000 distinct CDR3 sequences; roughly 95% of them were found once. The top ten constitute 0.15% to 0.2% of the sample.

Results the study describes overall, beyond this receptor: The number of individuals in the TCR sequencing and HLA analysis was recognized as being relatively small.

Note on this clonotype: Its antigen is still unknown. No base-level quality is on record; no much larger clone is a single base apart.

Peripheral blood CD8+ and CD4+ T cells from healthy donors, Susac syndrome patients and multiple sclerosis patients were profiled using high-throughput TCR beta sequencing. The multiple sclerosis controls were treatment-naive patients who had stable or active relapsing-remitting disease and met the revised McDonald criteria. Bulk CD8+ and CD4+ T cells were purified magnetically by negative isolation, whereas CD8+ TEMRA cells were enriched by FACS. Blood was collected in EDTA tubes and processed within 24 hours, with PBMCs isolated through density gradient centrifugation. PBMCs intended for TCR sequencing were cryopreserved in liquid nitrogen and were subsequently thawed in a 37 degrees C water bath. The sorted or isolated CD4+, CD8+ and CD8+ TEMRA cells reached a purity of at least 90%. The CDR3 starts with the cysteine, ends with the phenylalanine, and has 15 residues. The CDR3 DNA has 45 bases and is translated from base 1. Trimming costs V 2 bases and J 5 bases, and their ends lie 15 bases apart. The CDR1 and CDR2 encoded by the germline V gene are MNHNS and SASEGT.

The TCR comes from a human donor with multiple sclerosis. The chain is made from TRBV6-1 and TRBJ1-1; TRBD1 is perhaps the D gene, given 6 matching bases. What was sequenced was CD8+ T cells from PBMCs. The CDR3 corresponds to CASSERQGRRTEAFF. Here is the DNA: TGTGCCAGCAGTGAACGGCAGGGGCGCAGGACTGAAGCTTTCTTT.